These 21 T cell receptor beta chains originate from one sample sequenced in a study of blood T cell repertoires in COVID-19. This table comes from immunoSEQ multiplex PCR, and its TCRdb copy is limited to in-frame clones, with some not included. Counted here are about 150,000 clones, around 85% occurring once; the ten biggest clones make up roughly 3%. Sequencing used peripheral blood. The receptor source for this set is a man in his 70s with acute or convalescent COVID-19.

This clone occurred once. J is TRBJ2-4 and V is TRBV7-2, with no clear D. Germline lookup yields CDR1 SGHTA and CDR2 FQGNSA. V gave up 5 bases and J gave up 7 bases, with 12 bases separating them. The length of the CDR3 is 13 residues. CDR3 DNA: TGTGCCAGCAGCCCCCCGAGTGTCAACATTCAGTACTTC. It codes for CASSPPSVNIQYF.

The CDR3 DNA is TGTGCCAGCAGCTTCGGACTAGCCCGATCGAGCTCCTACGAGCAGTACTTC. This codes for CASSFGLARSSSYEQYF. The gene calls are TRBV7-4 and TRBJ2-7; 8 nucleotides match TRBD2. The CDR3 spans 17 residues. Germline CDR1 SGHVT, CDR2 SQSDAQ. The V gene end was trimmed by 3 bases and the J gene end by 0 bases; junction bases not matched to a gene: 10.

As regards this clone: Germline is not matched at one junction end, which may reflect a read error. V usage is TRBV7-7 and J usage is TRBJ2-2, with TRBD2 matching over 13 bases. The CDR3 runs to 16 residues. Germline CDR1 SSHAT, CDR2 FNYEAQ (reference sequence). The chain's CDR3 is CASSPQGLAGTGELFF. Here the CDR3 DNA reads TGTGCTAGCAGCCCCCAGGGACTAGCGGGAACCGGGGAGCTGTTTTTT. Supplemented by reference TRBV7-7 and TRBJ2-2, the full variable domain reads GAGVSQSPRYKVTKRGQDVTLRCDPISSHATLYWYQQALGQGPEFLTYFNYEAQPDKSGLPSDRFSAERPEGSISTLTIQRTEQRDSAMYRCASSPQGLAGTGELFFGEGSRLTVL.

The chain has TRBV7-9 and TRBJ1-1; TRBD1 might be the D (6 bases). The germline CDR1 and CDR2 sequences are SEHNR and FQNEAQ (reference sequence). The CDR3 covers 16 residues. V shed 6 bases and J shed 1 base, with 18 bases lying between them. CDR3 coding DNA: TGTGCCAGCAGGGACGGGACACACCTATGGAACACTGAAGCTTTCTTT. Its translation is CASRDGTHLWNTEAFF.

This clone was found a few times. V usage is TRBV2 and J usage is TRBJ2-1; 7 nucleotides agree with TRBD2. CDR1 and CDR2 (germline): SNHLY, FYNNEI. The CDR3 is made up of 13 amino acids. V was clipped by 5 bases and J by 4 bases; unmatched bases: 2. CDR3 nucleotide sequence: TGTGCCAGCAGTAGCGGGACTTACAATGAGCAGTTCTTC. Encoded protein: CASSSGTYNEQFF.

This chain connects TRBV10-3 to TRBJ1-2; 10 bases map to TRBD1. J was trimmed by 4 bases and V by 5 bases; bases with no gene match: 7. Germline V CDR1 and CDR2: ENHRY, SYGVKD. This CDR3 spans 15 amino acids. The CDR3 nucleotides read TGTGCCATCAGTCACCGGGACAGGGGCGGCTATGGCTACACCTTC. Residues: CAISHRDRGGYGYTF.

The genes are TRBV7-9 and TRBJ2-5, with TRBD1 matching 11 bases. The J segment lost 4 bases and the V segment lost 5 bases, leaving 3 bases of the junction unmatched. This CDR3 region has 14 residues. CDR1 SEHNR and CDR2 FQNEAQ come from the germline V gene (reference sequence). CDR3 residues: CASSTDRGRETQYF. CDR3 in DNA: TGTGCCAGCAGCACGGACAGGGGGCGAGAGACCCAGTACTTC.

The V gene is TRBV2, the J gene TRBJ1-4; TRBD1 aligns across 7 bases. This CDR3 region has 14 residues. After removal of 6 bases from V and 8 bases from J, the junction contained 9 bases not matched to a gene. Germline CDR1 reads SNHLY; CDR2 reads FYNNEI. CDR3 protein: CASRPGQRVEKLFF. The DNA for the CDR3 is TGTGCCAGCAGGCCGGGACAGAGAGTGGAAAAACTGTTTTTT.

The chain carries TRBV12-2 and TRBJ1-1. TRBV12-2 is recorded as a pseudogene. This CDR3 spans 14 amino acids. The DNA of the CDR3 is TGTGCAAGTCGCTTTAATGGGGGGACCACTGAAGCTTTCTTT. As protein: CASRFNGGTTEAFF.

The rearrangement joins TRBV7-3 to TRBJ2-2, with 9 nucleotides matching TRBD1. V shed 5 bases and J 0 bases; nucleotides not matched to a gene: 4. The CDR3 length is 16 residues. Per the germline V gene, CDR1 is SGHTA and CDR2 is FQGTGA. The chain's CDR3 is CASSRTGASNTGELFF. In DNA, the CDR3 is TGTGCCAGCAGCCGGACAGGGGCTTCGAACACCGGGGAGCTGTTTTTT. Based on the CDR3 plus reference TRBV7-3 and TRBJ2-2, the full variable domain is GAGVSQTPSNKVTEKGKYVELRCDPISGHTALYWYRQSLGQGPEFLIYFQGTGAADDSGLPNDRFFAVRPEGSVSTLKIQRTERGDSAVYLCASSRTGASNTGELFFGEGSRLTVL.

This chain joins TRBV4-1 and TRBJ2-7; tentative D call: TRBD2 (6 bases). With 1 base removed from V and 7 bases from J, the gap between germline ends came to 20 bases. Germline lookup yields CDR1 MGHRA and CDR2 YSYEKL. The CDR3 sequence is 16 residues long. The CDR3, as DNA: TGCGCCAGCAGCCAAGGGCATGGGGAGGACACAAAAGAGCAGTACTTC. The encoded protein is CASSQGHGEDTKEQYF.

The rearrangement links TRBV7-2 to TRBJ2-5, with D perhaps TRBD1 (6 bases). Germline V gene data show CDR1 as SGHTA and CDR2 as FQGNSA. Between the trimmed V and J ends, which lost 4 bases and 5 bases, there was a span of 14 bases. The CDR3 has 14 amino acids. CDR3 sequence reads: CASSSVARGETQYF. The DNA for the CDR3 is TGTGCCAGCAGCTCCGTAGCGAGGGGGGAGACCCAGTACTTC.

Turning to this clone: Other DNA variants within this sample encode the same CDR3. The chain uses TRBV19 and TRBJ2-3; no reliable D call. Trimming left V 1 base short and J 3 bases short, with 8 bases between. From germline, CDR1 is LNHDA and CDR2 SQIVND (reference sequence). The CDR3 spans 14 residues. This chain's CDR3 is CASSIGGGTDTQYF. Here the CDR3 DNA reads TGTGCCAGTAGTATAGGAGGTGGGACAGATACGCAGTATTTT. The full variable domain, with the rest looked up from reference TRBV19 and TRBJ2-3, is DGGITQSPKYLFRKEGQNVTLSCEQNLNHDAMYWYRQDPGQGLRLIYYSQIVNDFQKGDIAEGYSVSREKKESFPLTVTSAQKNPTAFYLCASSIGGGTDTQYFGPGTRLTVL.

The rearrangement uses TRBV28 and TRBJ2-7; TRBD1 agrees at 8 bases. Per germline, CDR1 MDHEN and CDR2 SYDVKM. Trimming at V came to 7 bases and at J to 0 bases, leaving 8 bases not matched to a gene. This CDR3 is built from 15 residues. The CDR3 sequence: CASTSLGTGSYEQYF. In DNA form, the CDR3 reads TGTGCCAGCACCTCTTTAGGGACAGGCTCCTACGAGCAGTACTTC.

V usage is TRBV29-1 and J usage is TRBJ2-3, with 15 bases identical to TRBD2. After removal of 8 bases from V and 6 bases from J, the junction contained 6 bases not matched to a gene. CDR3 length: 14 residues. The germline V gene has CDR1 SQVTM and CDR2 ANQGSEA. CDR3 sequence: CSFGTSGRRDTQYF. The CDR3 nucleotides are TGCAGCTTTGGGACTAGCGGGAGGCGGGATACGCAGTATTTT.

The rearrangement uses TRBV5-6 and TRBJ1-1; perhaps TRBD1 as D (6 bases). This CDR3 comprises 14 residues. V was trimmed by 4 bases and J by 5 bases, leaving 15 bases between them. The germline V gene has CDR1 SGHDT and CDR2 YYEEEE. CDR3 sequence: CASSPYRVGTEAFF. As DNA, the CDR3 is TGTGCCAGCAGCCCGTACAGGGTCGGTACTGAAGCTTTCTTT.

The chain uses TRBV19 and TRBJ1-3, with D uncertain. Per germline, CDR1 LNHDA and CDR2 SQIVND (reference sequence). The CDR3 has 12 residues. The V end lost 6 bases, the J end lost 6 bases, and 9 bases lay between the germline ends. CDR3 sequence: CASSLRENTIYF. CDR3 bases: TGTGCCAGTAGCCTGAGGGAAAACACCATATATTTT.

The CDR3 DNA is TGTGCCATTGAGGTCGGTGTCTACGAGCAGTACTTC. Its translation: CAIEVGVYEQYF. The J gene is TRBJ2-7, the V gene TRBV6-5, with D uncertain. V lost 10 bases and J lost 3, with 13 bases in between. In germline, CDR1 is MNHEY, CDR2 SVGAGI. The CDR3 is made up of 12 amino acids.

This chain's CDR3 is CASSLDRYYGYTF. The CDR3 DNA reads as TGCGCCAGCAGCTTGGACAGATACTATGGCTACACCTTC. The chain recombines TRBV5-1 with TRBJ1-2; no clear D. V was trimmed by 0 bases and J by 3 bases, leaving 6 bases between them. The CDR3 has 13 amino acids. Germline-derived CDR1 and CDR2 are SGHRS and YFSETQ.

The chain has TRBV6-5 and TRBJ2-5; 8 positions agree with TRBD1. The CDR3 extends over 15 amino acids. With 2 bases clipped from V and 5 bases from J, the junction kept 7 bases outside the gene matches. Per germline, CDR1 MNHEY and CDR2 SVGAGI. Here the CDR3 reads CASSYQTGVDETQYF. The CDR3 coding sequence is TGTGCCAGCAGTTACCAGACAGGGGTGGATGAGACCCAGTACTTC.

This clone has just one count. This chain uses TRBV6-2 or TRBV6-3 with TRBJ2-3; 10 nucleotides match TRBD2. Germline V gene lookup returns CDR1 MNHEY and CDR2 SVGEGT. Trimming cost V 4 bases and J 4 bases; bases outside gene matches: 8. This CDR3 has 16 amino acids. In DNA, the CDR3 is TGTGCCAGCAGTTCCCCCCTAGCGGGAGTGTCAGATACGCAGTATTTT. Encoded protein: CASSSPLAGVSDTQYF.